This TCR beta chain was profiled in a study of T cell repertoires in cytomegalovirus infection (dated by TCRdb to the late 2010s). At the level of the whole study: Because public TCR beta signatures pointed to carriage of CMV infection together with the matching HLA type, the HLA type of each donor mattered for the analysis. Summary of the overall study and its limitations: The ex vivo response was dominated by HLA-C-restricted CMV-specific TCR beta clonotypes, and the single most frequent clonotype in two of eight donors was supplied by these HLA-C-restricted clonotypes. In both this cohort and an independent roughly 400-donor cohort, the cumulative frequency of public TCR beta family members distinguished carriers of CMV infection plus the relevant HLA type.

CDR1 and CDR2, looked up from the germline V gene, are SGHVS and FNYEAQ. CDR3 length: 13 amino acids, cysteine to phenylalanine. Just the 39-base CDR3 DNA is kept, in frame starting at base 1. A distance of 11 bases separates the germline ends of V and J, which lose 5 bases and 5 bases respectively. This clonotype occurred many times. What this receptor recognizes is not known. No clone much larger than this one lies a single base away; base qualities are absent. The sample was run on an Illumina HiSeq 1500. TCRdb redid the processing of the public reads, applying fastp at Q25 and MiXCR, and retained in-frame beta chains. Every distinct CDR3 protein forms one entry, paired with its most common genes and DNA. This sample comprises some 680,000 distinct CDR3 sequences, about 40% of them detected only once. The ten largest clones capture under 3% of the sample.

Sequencing was performed on PBMCs. Here the chain combines TRBV7-6 and TRBJ2-3, and the D gene may be TRBD1, 5 bases matching. The sequence was obtained from a human donor in good health (CMV status not recorded). Some clones in this sample may be carry-over from other donors' samples. The CDR3 loop reads CASSKGPGDTQYF. The DNA sequence is TGTGCCAGCAGCAAGGGGCCGGGAGATACGCAGTATTTT.